These 22 T cell receptor beta chains were all obtained from the same sample, sequenced in a study of technical replicates of blood from a handful of donors. Sequencing was performed with immunoSEQ multiplex PCR; in TCRdb, only in-frame clones are kept and a portion is missing. The top ten clones hold approximately 5.1% of a sample with around 69,000 clones, approximately 83% of them seen once. Sequencing input: PBMCs. Source of these receptors: a human donor in good health. Some clones in this sample may be carry-over from other donors' samples.

V and J are TRBV5-1 and TRBJ1-2; a possible D gene is TRBD1 (5 bases). Germline V gives CDR1 SGHRS, CDR2 YFSETQ. CDR3 length equals 13 residues. V was cut by 4 bases and J by 7 bases, with 14 bases left in between. The CDR3 protein is CASSLGTLGGYTF. CDR3 coding DNA: TGCGCCAGCAGCCTCGGGACTCTGGGTGGCTACACCTTC.

This sequence joins TRBV18 and TRBJ1-2, with a possible D match to TRBD1 (5 bases). The CDR3 runs to 16 residues. Germline V gene sequence: CDR1 KGHSH, CDR2 LQKENI. The V gene lost 1 base and the J gene lost 1 base, with 13 bases spanning the gap. The chain's CDR3 is CASSPLGFGGNYGYTF. The CDR3, as DNA: TGTGCCAGCTCACCACTTGGTTTCGGGGGTAACTATGGCTACACCTTC.

V gene TRBV7-3 combines with J gene TRBJ2-5, with unresolved D. In germline, CDR1 is SGHTA, CDR2 FQGTGA. With 4 bases removed from V and 5 bases from J, the gap between germline ends came to 8 bases. The CDR3 contains 12 residues. CDR3 nucleotide sequence: TGTGCCAGCAGCTCCCCCGGGGAGACCCAGTACTTC. This sequence encodes CASSSPGETQYF.

The rearrangement joins TRBV10-3 to TRBJ1-1, with TRBD1 as a possible D gene (6 bases). CDR3 size: 15 residues. Between the trimmed V and J ends, which lost 3 bases and 3 bases, there was a span of 14 bases. Per germline, CDR1 ENHRY and CDR2 SYGVKD. In DNA, the CDR3 is TGTGCCATCAGTGAACCCGACAGGTTCCACACTGAAGCTTTCTTT. Amino acid sequence: CAISEPDRFHTEAFF.

CDR3 coding DNA: TGTGCCATCAGTGTTACAGCGGGAGTTATCAATGAGCAGTTCTTC. Translating gives CAISVTAGVINEQFF. The chain carries TRBV10-3 and TRBJ2-1, with 8 bases aligning to TRBD2. The germline CDR1 and CDR2 sequences are ENHRY and SYGVKD. The J segment lost 6 bases and the V segment lost 4 bases, leaving 8 bases of the junction unmatched. This CDR3 is 15 amino acids long.

The chain recombines TRBV6-1 with TRBJ1-5; a weak D match, TRBD1 (5 bases). Germline assignment: CDR1 MNHNS and CDR2 SASEGT. There are 12 residues in the CDR3. Between the trimmed V and J ends, which lost 7 bases and 4 bases, there was a span of 8 bases. CDR3 protein: CASTEGNQPQHF. The CDR3 nucleotides are TGTGCCAGCACGGAGGGGAATCAGCCCCAGCATTTT.

This chain uses TRBV11-2 with TRBJ2-1, with 8 bases lining up with TRBD2. The CDR3 totals 15 residues. The V gene's germline CDR1 is SGHAT and CDR2 FQNNGV. Trimming removed 8 bases from V and 4 bases from J; junction bases left unmatched: 10. CDR3 in amino acids: CASRGGLAGYNEQFF. The CDR3 region has the DNA TGTGCCAGCCGCGGTGGTCTAGCGGGTTACAATGAGCAGTTCTTC.

The DNA for the CDR3 is TGTGTCAGAAGCGAGTCTAATGGCTACACCTTC. It codes for CVRSESNGYTF. V usage is TRBV7-5 and J usage is TRBJ1-2. TRBV7-5 is marked as a pseudogene. The CDR3 covers 11 residues.

This clone was found once. The CDR3 region has the DNA TGTGCCAGCAGCTTAGTCGTGACAGGGGGTTTCACTGAAGCTTTCTTT. Protein: CASSLVVTGGFTEAFF. The chain combines TRBV7-9 with TRBJ1-1; 9 bases map to TRBD1. The CDR3 spans 16 residues. J lost 4 bases, V lost 1 base, and 7 bases had no gene match. Germline CDR1 SEHNR, CDR2 FQNEAQ (reference sequence). The full variable domain, its missing parts supplied by reference TRBV7-9 and TRBJ1-1, is DTGVSQNPRHKITKRGQNVTFRCDPISEHNRLYWYRQTLGQGPEFLTYFQNEAQLEKSRLLSDRFSAERPKGSFSTLEIQRTEQGDSAMYLCASSLVVTGGFTEAFFGQGTRLTVV.

This clone was seen more than once but under ten times. The CDR3 coding sequence is TGCAGCCCCTTAGGGGACACTGAAGCTTTCTTT. Translating it yields CSPLGDTEAFF. The V call is TRBV20-1, the J call TRBJ1-1, with D possibly matching TRBD1 (5 bases). This CDR3 is built from 11 residues. In germline, CDR1 is DFQATT, CDR2 SNEGSKA (reference sequence).

The chain carries TRBV7-3 and TRBJ1-2; 8 bases match TRBD1. V dropped 5 bases and J dropped 8; count of bases not matched to a gene: 7. The CDR3 sequence is 13 residues long. Germline V CDR1 and CDR2: SGHTA, FQGTGA. Here the CDR3 DNA reads TGTGCCAGCAGCCCTACAGGGGGGGACGGCTACACCTTC. The encoded protein is CASSPTGGDGYTF.

The chain carries TRBV19 and TRBJ1-1, with D possibly TRBD1 on 5 matching bases. The CDR3 is made up of 16 amino acids. Germline loops: CDR1 LNHDA, CDR2 SQIVND (reference sequence). V lost 0 bases and J lost 5, with 16 bases in between. This CDR3 is CASSIDLWGVGTEAFF. Here the CDR3 DNA reads TGTGCCAGTAGTATAGACCTTTGGGGGGTGGGAACTGAAGCTTTCTTT.

The chain links TRBV7-3 to TRBJ2-1; D perhaps matches TRBD2 (6 bases). This CDR3 is 14 amino acids long. Trimming shortened V by 5 bases and J by 8 bases, and 16 bases separated the two germline ends. The germline V gene encodes CDR1 SGHTA and CDR2 FQGTGA. The CDR3 loop is CASSPPGLPDEQFF. CDR3 sequence (DNA): TGTGCCAGCAGCCCCCCGGGACTTCCGGATGAGCAGTTCTTC.

CDR3 protein: CASSQRGTSGIWAGELFF. Written as DNA, the CDR3 is TGCGCCAGCAGCCAGCGCGGGACTAGCGGGATCTGGGCCGGGGAGCTGTTTTTT. The chain uses TRBV4-1 and TRBJ2-2, with 13 bases matching TRBD2. The V segment lost 3 bases and the J segment 6 bases; nucleotides outside the gene matches: 10. There are 18 residues in the CDR3. Germline CDR1 and CDR2: MGHRA and YSYEKL.

This sequence joins TRBV4-2 and TRBJ2-5; D ambiguous. This CDR3 is 12 amino acids long. Per germline, CDR1 LGHNA and CDR2 YNFKEQ. V was clipped by 1 base and J by 8 bases, with 8 bases between them. The CDR3 protein is CASSQVSETQYF. The CDR3 coding sequence is TGTGCCAGCAGCCAAGTTTCAGAAACCCAGTACTTC.

V and J are TRBV18 and TRBJ1-1; D unclear. This CDR3 spans 12 amino acids. V was clipped by 4 bases and J by 6 bases, with 9 bases between them. The V gene's germline CDR1 is KGHSH and CDR2 LQKENI. The CDR3 DNA sequence: TGTGCCAGCTCACGTCTCAGATCTGAAGCTTTCTTT. Amino acids: CASSRLRSEAFF. Filled out from reference TRBV18 and TRBJ1-1, the complete variable domain reads NAGVMQNPRHLVRRRGQEARLRCSPMKGHSHVYWYRQLPEEGLKFMVYLQKENIIDESGMPKERFSAEFPKEGPSILRIQQVVRGDSAAYFCASSRLRSEAFFGQGTRLTVV.

This chain joins TRBV19 and TRBJ2-5; TRBD2 matches 7 bases. V lost 7 bases, J lost 3 bases, and 8 bases stayed unmatched. This CDR3 region has 14 residues. CDR1 is LNHDA, CDR2 SQIVND, per germline (reference sequence). The CDR3 loop reads CASKGRSGEETQYF. The CDR3 region has the DNA TGTGCCAGTAAGGGGCGCAGCGGGGAAGAGACCCAGTACTTC.

The J gene is TRBJ2-1, the V gene TRBV2; D perhaps matches TRBD2 (6 bases). Germline CDR1 SNHLY, CDR2 FYNNEI. The CDR3 sequence is 15 residues long. Trimming shortened V by 2 bases and J by 7 bases, and 15 bases separated the two germline ends. The CDR3 DNA reads TGTGCCAGCAGTGAATTTGGCCGACTAGGAAATGAGCAGTTCTTC. It is translated as CASSEFGRLGNEQFF.

This clone was detected only a few times. The genes are TRBV4-3 and TRBJ1-5, with D perhaps matching TRBD1 (5 bases). Germline V lookup: CDR1 LGHNA, CDR2 YSLEER. The CDR3 loop spans 16 amino acids. Trimming shortened V by 0 bases and J by 3 bases, and 12 bases separated the two germline ends. The CDR3: CASSQDLGDNNQPQHF. In nucleotides, the CDR3 is TGCGCCAGCAGCCAAGATCTAGGGGATAACAATCAGCCCCAGCATTTT.

A single count supports this clone. The chain combines TRBV20-1 with TRBJ2-1; perhaps TRBD2 as D (6 bases). V lost 3 bases and J lost 10, with 7 bases in between. The CDR3 runs 10 residues. The germline V gene encodes CDR1 DFQATT and CDR2 SNEGSKA (reference sequence). CDR3 residues: CSASRGEQFF. Written as DNA, the CDR3 is TGCAGTGCTAGCCGGGGGGAGCAGTTCTTC.

The rearrangement joins TRBV18 to TRBJ2-5; 7 nucleotides line up with TRBD2. The CDR3 is 15 amino acids. Germline CDR1 and CDR2: KGHSH and LQKENI. The V segment lost 0 bases and the J segment 5 bases; nucleotides outside the gene matches: 6. CDR3 bases: TGTGCCAGCTCACCACCTACCGGGGGGTTGGAGACCCAGTACTTC. Its protein is CASSPPTGGLETQYF.

This chain links TRBV10-3 with TRBJ2-3, with 11 bases aligning to TRBD2. The CDR3 spans 17 residues. With V trimmed by 8 bases and J by 2 bases, 12 bases remained unmatched. Germline lookup yields CDR1 ENHRY and CDR2 SYGVKD. The CDR3 sequence: CAIAGTSGKGSTDTQYF. CDR3 bases: TGTGCCATCGCCGGGACTAGCGGCAAAGGGTCCACAGATACGCAGTATTTT.